Below, 24 T cell receptor beta chains from the same sample are listed, as sequenced in a study of human T cells and chemical hapten exposure. TCRdb redid the calling of the RACE reads with MiXCR, one entry per CDR3 protein. The sample has roughly 180,000 distinct CDR3 sequences, about 15% seen once; the top ten hold 1.7%. The sample's time point: patch test 1, 2 weeks after DPC sensitization. Treatment reported: therapeutic diphenylcyclopropenone sensitization with weekly scalp DPC. This material consisted of whole blood, taken in connection with sensitization to the hapten diphenylcyclopropenone (DPC). The receptors were sampled from a woman younger than 45 with alopecia areata. Some clones in this sample may be carry-over from other donors' samples.

This clonotype came up a few times. This chain uses TRBV12-3 or TRBV12-4 with TRBJ1-1; D uncertain. V was cut by 6 bases and J by 1 base, with 9 bases left in between. CDR3 length equals 13 residues. This CDR3 reads CASRRRQNTEAFF. DNA for the CDR3: TGTGCCAGCAGGCGGAGACAGAACACTGAAGCTTTCTTT.

V and J are TRBV12-3 or TRBV12-4 and TRBJ2-5, with unresolved D. Trimming removed 3 bases at V and 5 bases at J, with 16 bases between. The length of the CDR3 is 15 residues. The CDR3, as DNA: TGTGCCAGCAGTTTGGGTCCGCGGCCCTCGGAGACCCAGTACTTC. Protein: CASSLGPRPSETQYF.

This clonotype has a handful of counts. The chain has TRBV5-8 and TRBJ1-5; tentatively, D is TRBD1 (5 bases). The CDR3 is 15 residues long. Germline CDR1 SGHTS, CDR2 YDEGEE. Trimming shortened V by 1 base and J by 4 bases, and 12 bases separated the two germline ends. CDR3 in amino acids: CASSLMGEGNQPQHF. DNA for the CDR3: TGTGCCAGCAGCTTGATGGGGGAGGGTAATCAGCCCCAGCATTTT.

The sample holds many counts of this clonotype. The chain links TRBV12-3 or TRBV12-4 to TRBJ1-2; D is possibly TRBD1 (5 bases). The CDR3 loop spans 13 amino acids. Trimming took off 5 bases at V and 2 bases at J, with 9 bases between the two ends. The CDR3 loop is CASSTSGNYGYTF. In DNA form, the CDR3 reads TGTGCCAGCAGTACGTCAGGGAACTATGGCTACACCTTC.

The chain links TRBV7-6 to TRBJ2-5; D unclear. The CDR3 has 14 amino acids. V was shortened by 5 bases and J by 5 bases, with 15 bases between the two germline ends. The V gene's germline CDR1 is SGHVS and CDR2 FNYEAQ. CDR3 bases: TGTGCCAGCAGCATTCCTGCGGTCGGGGAGACCCAGTACTTC. Translation gives CASSIPAVGETQYF. The full variable domain, its missing parts supplied by reference TRBV7-6 and TRBJ2-5, is GAGVSQSPRYKVTKRGQDVALRCDPISGHVSLYWYRQALGQGPEFLTYFNYEAQQDKSGLPNDRFSAERPEGSISTLTIQRTEQRDSAMYRCASSIPAVGETQYFGPGTRLLVL.

This clonotype was counted at least ten times. The chain links TRBV20-1 to TRBJ1-6; no reliable D call. This CDR3 spans 15 amino acids. Trimming stripped 5 bases from V and 2 bases from J, with 13 bases between. Per germline, CDR1 DFQATT and CDR2 SNEGSKA (reference sequence). This CDR3 is CSAQVDQTYNSPLHF. The CDR3 DNA sequence: TGCAGTGCTCAGGTGGATCAGACCTATAATTCACCCCTCCACTTT.

Concerning this clonotype: The germline gene is not matched at one end of the junction; a read error may be the cause. This chain uses TRBV27 with TRBJ1-5; D is perhaps TRBD1 (5 bases). The length of the CDR3 is 15 residues. CDR1 MNHEY and CDR2 SMNVEV come from the germline V gene (reference sequence). The CDR3 loop reads CTSSVRAYSNQPQHF. The DNA for the CDR3 is TGTACCAGCAGTGTCAGGGCATATAGCAATCAGCCCCAGCATTTT.

This clonotype appeared many times. The chain has TRBV5-1 and TRBJ1-4, with 7 bases lining up with TRBD1. Germline CDR1 reads SGHRS; CDR2 reads YFSETQ. The CDR3 totals 15 residues. Trimming cost V 2 bases and J 5 bases; bases outside gene matches: 6. The CDR3 protein is CASSFQGGSNEKLFF. CDR3 coding DNA: TGCGCCAGCAGCTTTCAGGGGGGATCAAATGAAAAACTGTTTTTT.

This clonotype appeared many times. The V gene is TRBV18, the J gene TRBJ2-2; a weak D match, TRBD2 (5 bases). This CDR3 is built from 18 residues. V lost 5 bases to trimming and J lost 7 bases, with 26 bases between them. The germline gives CDR1 KGHSH, CDR2 LQKENI. The CDR3 coding sequence is TGTGCCAGCTCAACCCTCCACACCAGCCGGGAAATAGGCGGGGAGCTGTTTTTT. This encodes CASSTLHTSREIGGELFF.

This clonotype was detected ten times or more. The chain carries TRBV6-6 and TRBJ1-5, with no clear D. CDR3 size: 12 residues. Germline CDR1 reads MNHNY; CDR2 reads SVGAGI (reference sequence). Trimming removed 2 bases at V and 9 bases at J, with 8 bases between. CDR3 DNA sequence: TGTGCCAGCAGTTACCCCGCCCGGCCCCAGCATTTT. Its protein is CASSYPARPQHF.

This clonotype was counted ten times or more. This chain uses TRBV29-1 with TRBJ2-7, with 10 bases fitting TRBD1. V lost 6 bases and J lost 4; bases outside the gene matches: 6. The CDR3 sequence is 13 residues long. CDR1 SQVTM and CDR2 ANQGSEA come from the germline V gene. For the CDR3, the DNA is TGCAGCGTACGTGACAGGGGGCAGTACGAGCAGTACTTC. Residues: CSVRDRGQYEQYF.

This chain joins TRBV6-6 and TRBJ2-7, with 8 bases fitting TRBD1. The CDR3 spans 15 residues. Germline CDR1 and CDR2: MNHNY and SVGAGI (reference sequence). The J segment lost 2 bases and the V segment lost 0 bases, leaving 3 bases of the junction unmatched. CDR3 region: CASSYSDRGAYEQYF. The CDR3 coding sequence is TGTGCCAGCAGTTACTCCGACAGGGGAGCCTACGAGCAGTACTTC.

J is TRBJ1-1 and V is TRBV6-2 or TRBV6-3, with 7 bases identical to TRBD1. The CDR3 extends over 14 amino acids. V shed 6 bases, J shed 3 bases, and the junction held 7 bases outside the gene matches. Germline values: CDR1 MNHEY, CDR2 SVGEGT. The CDR3 nucleotides read TGTGCCAGCAGCCGACAGGGAATGGACACTGAAGCTTTCTTT. This translates into CASSRQGMDTEAFF.

This clonotype was observed many times. The J gene is TRBJ2-7, the V gene TRBV13, with TRBD1 as a possible D gene (6 bases). The CDR3 covers 13 residues. Germline V gene sequence: CDR1 PRHDT, CDR2 FYEKMQ (reference sequence). Trimming took 0 bases from V and 4 from J, leaving 7 bases between them. This chain's CDR3 is CASSLGRGYEQYF. CDR3 DNA: TGTGCCAGCAGCTTAGGGAGGGGGTACGAGCAGTACTTC. Based on the CDR3 plus reference TRBV13 and TRBJ2-7, the full variable domain is AAGVIQSPRHLIKEKRETATLKCYPIPRHDTVYWYQQGPGQDPQFLISFYEKMQSDKGSIPDRFSAQQFSDYHSELNMSSLELGDSALYFCASSLGRGYEQYFGPGTRLTVT.

This clonotype was observed a few times. This chain links TRBV6-1 with TRBJ1-5; D is possibly TRBD1 (5 bases). CDR1 MNHNS and CDR2 SASEGT come from the germline V gene. Trimming shortened V by 6 bases and J by 7 bases, and 16 bases separated the two germline ends. This CDR3 spans 14 amino acids. The CDR3 loop is CASSSREGTQPQHF. The DNA for the CDR3 is TGTGCCAGCAGCTCAAGGGAGGGGACCCAGCCCCAGCATTTT.

This clonotype was detected only a few times. The chain combines TRBV29-1 with TRBJ2-5; D perhaps matches TRBD2 (5 bases). CDR3 length equals 12 residues. V lost 4 bases and J lost 7, with 13 bases in between. Germline V CDR1 and CDR2: SQVTM, ANQGSEA. In DNA, the CDR3 is TGCAGCGTTGCCGGGGATCGTGGGACCCAGTACTTC. Translation: CSVAGDRGTQYF.

The chain carries TRBV7-3 and TRBJ1-6, with D possibly TRBD1 on 6 matching bases. This CDR3 is 14 amino acids long. Germline CDR1 reads SGHTA; CDR2 reads FQGTGA. Trimming took off 3 bases at V and 7 bases at J, with 10 bases between the two ends. DNA for the CDR3: TGTGCCAGCAGCTTGATAGGACAGAATTCACCCCTCCACTTT. It codes for CASSLIGQNSPLHF.

This clonotype was picked up a small number of times. The rearrangement links TRBV5-5 to TRBJ2-2; 7 nucleotides agree with TRBD1. The CDR3 consists of 16 residues. The V gene's germline CDR1 is SGHKS and CDR2 YYEKEE (reference sequence). V shed 1 base and J 6 bases; nucleotides not matched to a gene: 9. For the CDR3, the DNA is TGTGCCAGCAGCTTGAGCCCGAGGCAGGGGGCCGGGGAGCTGTTTTTT. The encoded protein is CASSLSPRQGAGELFF. The full variable domain, with the rest looked up from reference TRBV5-5 and TRBJ2-2, is DAGVTQSPTHLIKTRGQQVTLRCSPISGHKSVSWYQQVLGQGPQFIFQYYEKEERGRGNFPDRFSARQFPNYSSELNVNALLLGDSALYLCASSLSPRQGAGELFFGEGSRLTVL.

CDR3 sequence: CASSRAAFNEKLFF. Here the CDR3 DNA reads TGTGCCAGCAGTAGGGCCGCCTTTAATGAAAAACTGTTTTTT. The V and J genes are TRBV2 and TRBJ1-4; D unclear. The germline gives CDR1 SNHLY, CDR2 FYNNEI. The CDR3 covers 14 residues. Trimming took off 5 bases at V and 4 bases at J, with 11 bases between the two ends.

The chain joins TRBV5-1 to TRBJ2-3, with no clear D. Trimming removed 1 base at V and 2 bases at J, with 11 bases between. The CDR3 loop spans 15 amino acids. Germline CDR1 SGHRS, CDR2 YFSETQ. The DNA for the CDR3 is TGCGCCAGCAGCTTGACACCCTCCATCACAGATACGCAGTATTTT. The encoded protein is CASSLTPSITDTQYF.

The V call is TRBV5-4, the J call TRBJ2-1, with D perhaps TRBD1 (6 bases). V lost 7 bases and J 1 base, leaving 18 bases between the germline ends. The CDR3 loop spans 16 amino acids. Germline CDR1 SGHNT, CDR2 YYREEE (reference sequence). The CDR3 is CASGRDIPGSYNEQFF. The CDR3 nucleotides read TGTGCCAGCGGCCGGGACATCCCTGGGTCCTACAATGAGCAGTTCTTC.

This clonotype was detected only a few times. V usage is TRBV3-1 and J usage is TRBJ2-2; D call uncertain. Looked up from germline, CDR1 is LGHDT and CDR2 is YNNKEL (reference sequence). The CDR3 extends over 15 amino acids. Trimming shortened V by 0 bases and J by 6 bases, and 11 bases separated the two germline ends. CDR3 coding DNA: TGTGCCAGCAGCCAAGATCCCCGCGAGGCCGGGGAGCTGTTTTTT. It specifies CASSQDPREAGELFF.

V gene TRBV7-3 combines with J gene TRBJ2-1; 9 nucleotides match TRBD2. Germline assignment: CDR1 SGHTA and CDR2 FQGTGA. V was pared by 6 bases and J by 4 bases, with 7 bases of the junction left unmatched. This CDR3 region has 15 residues. This CDR3 reads CASSGVAGGYNEQFF. For the CDR3, the DNA is TGTGCCAGCAGTGGGGTCGCGGGAGGGTACAATGAGCAGTTCTTC.

Details on this clonotype: One junction end disagrees with the germline gene, perhaps due to a read error. The chain recombines TRBV20-1 with TRBJ2-1; TRBD2 matches 9 bases. This CDR3 spans 16 amino acids. Germline V gene lookup returns CDR1 DFQATT and CDR2 SNEGSKA (reference sequence). The DNA for the CDR3 is TGCAGTGCTAGCCTACGAGCGGGGGGTTTCTACAATGAGCAGTTTTTC. Translated: CSASLRAGGFYNEQFF.